This record covers a single T cell receptor beta chain. Authors' data handling: Amplifying reference gene primers gave estimates of nucleated cell counts. Method: immunoSEQ multiplex PCR; TCRdb's copy keeps in-frame clones and lacks some. V and J calls and clone size are as listed in that table; D and trimming were resolved from the DNA. The sample consists of about 87,000 clones, roughly 91% of them appearing once. The trim removed 7 bases at V and 3 bases at J, leaving 6 bases unmatched. The CDR3 runs 15 residues. The V gene's germline CDR1 is SNHLY and CDR2 FYNNEI. The sample originates from a study of blood T cell repertoires in COVID-19. Study-wide context: COVID-19 samples, acute and convalescent, were from the United States, Italy and Spain. In each case, the material was cDNA or gDNA derived from T cells, B-cell-depleted T cells, or PBMCs.

The sequenced material came from peripheral blood. J is TRBJ2-6 and V is TRBV2, with 7 bases lining up with TRBD1. This TCR derives from a woman older than 75 with acute or convalescent COVID-19. The chain's CDR3 is CASKRGLGGANVLTF. The CDR3 DNA reads TGTGCCAGCAAGAGGGGGCTTGGTGGGGCCAACGTCCTGACTTTC. Full variable domain (remainder filled in from reference TRBV2 and TRBJ2-6): EPEVTQTPSHQVTQMGQEVILRCVPISNHLYFYWYRQILGQKVEFLVSFYNNEISEKSEIFDDQFSVERPDGSNFTLKIRSTKLEDSAMYFCASKRGLGGANVLTFGAGSRLTVL.